This TCR beta chain was identified during a study of cytomegalovirus exposure and HLA in healthy donors. The study's findings and limits: Looking again later, the authors saw that most CMV-associated TCR beta chains seemed HLA-restricted. Researchers catalogued 160 or so TCR beta chains as cytomegalovirus-associated.

Vbeta (60) and Jbeta (13) primers were used in the PCR. Repertoires were generated with immunoSEQ multiplex PCR, while TCRdb's copy carries only in-frame clones and drops some. The repertoire holds approximately 100,000 clones, with about 70% as singletons. The CDR3 totals 11 residues. Germline V gene lookup returns CDR1 DFQATT and CDR2 SNEGSKA (reference sequence). Trimming took 2 bases from V and 5 from J, leaving 4 bases between them. Only a few counts were recorded for this clone. The antigen is unknown. This clonotype originated in a woman aged 40 to 49 in good health and CMV-seronegative. The chain combines TRBV20-1 with TRBJ1-5, with D unclear. The specimen sequenced was PBMCs. The CDR3 DNA follows: TGCAGTGCTAGACAGGATCAGCCCCAGCATTTT. Translation: CSARQDQPQHF.